This is a list of T cell receptor beta chains from one sample in a study of human T cells and chemical hapten exposure. TCRdb itself ran the RACE reads through MiXCR, one entry per CDR3 protein. The table shows 75,000 to 95,000 distinct CDR3 sequences, with around 11% occurring only once. Sequencing used whole blood, obtained in connection with sensitization to the hapten diphenylcyclopropenone (DPC). The origin of the receptors is an older woman with alopecia areata. Some clones in this sample may be carry-over from other donors' samples. The CDR3 runs from the conserved cysteine through the conserved F or W. Each record gives: D gene, V gene, J gene, clone size, CDR3 protein, CDR3 DNA. D genes are given only for firm matches. Expanded clones get a size class; other rows say once, few or many, or leave the size out.

>NA|TRBV20-1|TRBJ2-7|few
CSAGRSYPPYEQYF
TGCAGTGCTGGCAGGTCGTACCCCCCCTACGAGCAGTACTTC
>NA|TRBV7-9|TRBJ2-7|NA
CASSFSGAQYEQYF
TGTGCCAGCAGCTTTTCAGGGGCCCAGTACGAGCAGTACTTC
>NA|TRBV12-3/TRBV12-4|TRBJ1-2|few
CASSIRGQTYGYTF
TGTGCCAGCAGTATCCGCGGGCAGACCTATGGCTACACCTTC
>NA|TRBV5-4|TRBJ1-2|few
CASSLGGTSFYGYTF
TGTGCCAGCAGCTTGGGAGGAACTTCCTTCTATGGCTACACCTTC
>NA|TRBV30|TRBJ1-2|few
CAWSDATQLNYGYTF
TGTGCCTGGAGCGACGCCACTCAGTTAAACTATGGCTACACCTTC
>NA|TRBV5-4|TRBJ2-3|many
CASSSRTELSDTQYF
TGTGCCAGCAGTTCCCGGACAGAGCTTTCAGATACGCAGTATTTT
>NA|TRBV6-2/TRBV6-3|TRBJ1-1|NA
CASSLDRRNTEAFF
TGTGCCAGCAGTTTGGACAGAAGGAACACTGAAGCTTTCTTT
>TRBD2|TRBV19|TRBJ2-1|many
CASSSRTSGEGHEQFF
TGTGCCAGTAGTTCCCGGACTAGCGGGGAGGGTCATGAGCAGTTCTTC
>NA|TRBV7-2|TRBJ2-1|many
CASSTGGGSHNEQFF
TGTGCCAGCAGCACCGGTGGCGGTTCTCACAATGAGCAGTTCTTC
>TRBD1|TRBV11-2|TRBJ1-2|many
CASSLQGTANYGYTF
TGTGCCAGCAGCTTGCAGGGGACAGCTAACTATGGCTACACCTTC
>NA|TRBV7-6|TRBJ2-1|NA
CASSLRARDHNEQFF
TGTGCCAGCAGCTTACGGGCTAGGGATCACAATGAGCAGTTCTTC
>TRBD1|TRBV27|TRBJ2-7|few
CASSHPATGGRYEQYF
TGTGCCAGCAGTCATCCCGCCACAGGGGGCAGATACGAGCAGTACTTC
>NA|TRBV30|TRBJ2-7|few
CAWTVGTYEQYF
TGTGCCTGGACCGTAGGGACCTACGAGCAGTACTTC
>TRBD1|TRBV20-1|TRBJ2-5|many
CSAGTGVTIGETQYF
TGCAGTGCTGGAACAGGGGTTACAATCGGAGAGACCCAGTACTTC
>TRBD1|TRBV7-3|TRBJ1-6|many
CASSPTGGGGSPLHF
TGTGCCAGCAGCCCGACAGGGGGGGGTGGTTCACCCCTCCACTTT
>NA|TRBV29-1|TRBJ2-5|few
CSVSVGRRETQYF
TGCAGCGTTTCCGTGGGCCGAAGAGAGACCCAGTACTTC
>TRBD2|TRBV4-1|TRBJ2-7|NA
CTSSQGGRDEQYF
TGCACCAGCAGCCAAGGTGGGAGGGACGAGCAGTACTTC
>TRBD2|TRBV11-2|TRBJ2-5|many
CASSPRLALGMETQYF
TGTGCCAGCAGCCCCAGACTAGCACTGGGTATGGAGACCCAGTACTTC
>TRBD1|TRBV20-1|TRBJ1-6|NA
CSAMTGGSPLHF
TGCAGTGCTATGACAGGGGGTTCACCCCTCCACTTT
>NA|TRBV21-1|TRBJ1-1|many
CASSNHRELKAFF
TGTGCCAGCAGCAATCACAGGGAGTTAAAAGCTTTCTTT
>TRBD1|TRBV18|TRBJ2-3|NA
CASSPGTAALDTQYF
TGTGCCAGCTCACCGGGGACAGCCGCCTTAGATACGCAGTATTTT
>NA|TRBV13|TRBJ1-4|few
CASSLRLSRATNEKLFF
TGTGCCAGCAGCTTACGACTCAGTAGGGCGACTAATGAAAAACTGTTTTTT
>TRBD1|TRBV29-1|TRBJ2-7|NA
CSVGQGAPYEQYF
TGCAGCGTGGGACAGGGGGCGCCCTACGAGCAGTACTTC
>NA|TRBV12-3/TRBV12-4|TRBJ1-1|many
CASTEARGMAPFNEAFF
TGTGCCAGCACCGAAGCGAGGGGGATGGCCCCCTTCAATGAAGCTTTCTTT
>TRBD1|TRBV18|TRBJ1-2|many
CASSRGQGLNGYTF
TGTGCCAGCTCACGGGGACAGGGACTTAATGGCTACACCTTC
>NA|TRBV20-1|TRBJ1-6|many
CSARDAGSNSPLHF
TGCAGTGCTAGAGACGCCGGGTCGAATTCACCCCTCCACTTT
>NA|TRBV18|TRBJ2-7|few
CASSPPGYEQYF
TGTGCCAGCTCACCACCAGGGTACGAGCAGTACTTC
>NA|TRBV30|TRBJ1-1|many
CAWSVGQSHTEAFF
TGTGCCTGGAGTGTAGGACAGAGTCACACTGAAGCTTTCTTT
>TRBD1|TRBV4-1|TRBJ2-7|many
CASSQGTGESDEQYF
TGCGCCAGCAGCCAAGGGACAGGGGAGAGCGACGAGCAGTACTTC
>NA|TRBV7-9|TRBJ1-1|NA
CASSLGGPITEAFF
TGTGCCAGCAGCTTAGGGGGGCCGATCACTGAAGCTTTCTTT
>NA|TRBV11-2|TRBJ2-5|NA
CASSLVRDPGETQYF
TGTGCCAGCAGCTTAGTACGGGACCCCGGAGAGACCCAGTACTTC
>TRBD2|TRBV5-1|TRBJ2-3|few
CASSFVAGGAHRDTQYF
TGCGCCAGCAGCTTTGTTGCGGGGGGAGCGCACAGAGATACGCAGTATTTT
>NA|TRBV3-1|TRBJ2-1|NA
CASSHPGRRYNEQFF
TGTGCCAGCAGCCATCCGGGCCGCCGTTACAATGAGCAGTTCTTC
>TRBD1|TRBV20-1|TRBJ2-7|NA
CSAPDRVTHEQYF
TGCAGTGCCCCGGACAGGGTGACCCACGAGCAGTACTTC
>NA|TRBV12-3/TRBV12-4|TRBJ1-1|many
CASSQRENTEAFF
TGTGCCAGCAGCCAGCGGGAGAACACTGAAGCTTTCTTT
>TRBD2|TRBV28|TRBJ2-4|few
CASSPGTRGGNIQYF
TGTGCCAGCAGCCCTGGGACCCGGGGAGGGAACATTCAGTACTTC
>TRBD2|TRBV9|TRBJ2-3|few
CASSVANGGAADTQYF
TGTGCCAGCAGCGTAGCAAACGGGGGGGCAGCAGATACGCAGTATTTT
>TRBD2|TRBV12-3/TRBV12-4|TRBJ2-1|NA
CASSLIAGGTHEQFF
TGTGCCAGCAGTTTAATAGCGGGGGGGACGCATGAGCAGTTCTTC
>TRBD1|TRBV11-2|TRBJ2-5|many
CASTLGQAQETQYF
TGTGCCAGCACTCTTGGACAGGCCCAAGAGACCCAGTACTTC
>TRBD1|TRBV5-4|TRBJ2-6|many
CASSDRGTTGANVLTF
TGTGCCAGCTCGGACAGGGGAACTACTGGGGCCAACGTCCTGACTTTC
>NA|TRBV24-1|TRBJ2-1|NA
CATSSGSSPYNEQFF
TGTGCCACCAGTTCCGGCAGCTCCCCATACAATGAGCAGTTCTTC
>TRBD1|TRBV11-2|TRBJ2-4|few
CASSSDRLFKNIQYF
TGTGCCAGCAGCTCGGACAGGCTGTTCAAAAACATTCAGTACTTC
>NA|TRBV5-1|TRBJ1-3|NA
CASSLAASSGNTIYF
TGCGCCAGCAGCTTGGCGGCCAGCAGTGGAAACACCATATATTTT
>TRBD2|TRBV7-2|TRBJ2-7|few
CASSPKRGLSYEQYF
TGTGCCAGCAGCCCCAAGCGGGGGTTGTCCTACGAGCAGTACTTC
>TRBD1|TRBV19|TRBJ1-5|NA
CASSMTGISSNQPQHF
TGTGCCAGTAGCATGACAGGGATATCAAGCAATCAGCCCCAGCATTTT
>NA|TRBV20-1|TRBJ2-7|many
CSARDRRGLSYEQYF
TGCAGTGCTAGAGATCGCAGGGGCCTTTCCTACGAGCAGTACTTC
>TRBD1|TRBV10-3|TRBJ1-1|many
CAISELPGQGAHTEAFF
TGTGCCATCAGTGAGTTGCCGGGACAGGGGGCCCACACTGAAGCTTTCTTT
>TRBD2|TRBV6-5|TRBJ2-3|many
CASSYGRGGQADTQYF
TGTGCCAGCAGTTACGGGCGGGGGGGCCAGGCAGATACGCAGTATTTT
>NA|TRBV3-1|TRBJ2-1|few
CASSLHNEQFF
TGTGCCAGCAGCCTACACAATGAGCAGTTCTTC